The sequence of this T cell receptor beta chain was determined in a study of blood T cell repertoires in COVID-19. Across the whole study: Nucleic acid was either cDNA or gDNA, and it came from T cells, B-cell-depleted T cells, or PBMCs.

TCRdb keeps only in-frame clones here, not all; method: immunoSEQ multiplex PCR. The sample yields 200,000 to 300,000 clones, 84% seen once. This receptor was taken from a human donor in a cohort sampled during active COVID-19. The sample taken for sequencing was peripheral blood.

The CDR3 region is CASSPGRADFVNEQFF. CDR3 in DNA: TGTGCCAGCTCACCAGGCAGGGCTGATTTTGTGAATGAGCAGTTCTTC. The rearrangement uses TRBV18 and TRBJ2-1; D possibly corresponds to TRBD1 (5 bases). CDR1 KGHSH and CDR2 LQKENI come from the germline V gene. The CDR3 has 16 amino acids. The germline V and J ends were trimmed by 2 bases and 7 bases, with 18 bases remaining between them.